Given below is one TCR beta chain in context. The antigen it recognizes is unknown. Per-nucleotide qualities are absent, and no much larger clonotype sits a single base away. Receptor libraries were prepared by the immunoSEQ multiplex PCR assay. Held by TCRdb, this immuneACCESS table contains in-frame sequences only and omits some clones. Under half of the omission traces to an unresolved V gene where checked; the cause of the rest is unknown. Recorded for this sample are about 57,000 clones; approximately 90% of them occurred a single time. The ten most abundant clones make up approximately 3.8% of the sample. V lost 5 bases and J lost 0 bases; the stretch between them is 8 bases long. Its CDR3 holds 14 amino acids, cysteine through phenylalanine. The retained sequence is limited to the CDR3, 42 bases, with the frame set at the first base. The CDR1 and CDR2 encoded by the germline V gene are SNHLY and FYNNEI.

The sample belongs to a study of T cell changes during pregnancy in multiple sclerosis (dated 2019 in TCRdb). For context, the study as a whole: In women with multiple sclerosis, the researchers looked at how the T cell repertoire shifted as pregnancy progressed.

The specimen comprised peripheral blood, sampled after pregnancy. The rearranged chain carries TRBV2 and TRBJ2-4; no D gene can be assigned with confidence. This TCR derives from a female donor in good health, enrolled as a control in a pregnancy study. The CDR3 is CASSLSLAKNIQYF. Here is the DNA: TGTGCCAGCAGTCTCAGTTTAGCCAAAAACATTCAGTACTTC. The entire variable domain, with the stretches around the CDR3 drawn from the reference TRBV2 and TRBJ2-4 proteins, is EPEVTQTPSHQVTQMGQEVILRCVPISNHLYFYWYRQILGQKVEFLVSFYNNEISEKSEIFDDQFSVERPDGSNFTLKIRSTKLEDSAMYFCASSLSLAKNIQYFGAGTRLSVL.